The rows below give T cell receptor beta chains drawn from one sample of a study of T cells in Graves' hyperthyroidism and ophthalmopathy. TCRdb re-called the multiplex PCR reads through MiXCR, storing one row per CDR3 protein. The repertoire holds around 300,000 distinct CDR3 sequences, with about 25% as singletons. Material: blood. All receptors come from a man in his forties with Graves' hyperthyroidism that later progressed to Graves' ophthalmopathy. The CDR3 runs from the conserved cysteine through the conserved F or W. The D gene is left open where the match is weak. A clone size is listed for some rows: how often the clone was seen (once, few, many), or a class if it is expanded.

D gene | clone size | J gene | V gene | CDR3 protein | CDR3 DNA
- | many | TRBJ2-7 | TRBV20-1 | CSARGGVPPGYEQYF | TGCAGTGCTAGAGGAGGCGTTCCCCCAGGCTACGAGCAGTACTTC
TRBD1 | many | TRBJ1-1 | TRBV20-1 | CSARRQGPNTEAFF | TGCAGTGCTAGAAGACAGGGCCCGAACACTGAAGCTTTCTTT
TRBD1 | - | TRBJ2-7 | TRBV7-2 | CASSLNRGLQQYF | TGTGCCAGCAGCCTGAACAGGGGTTTACAGCAGTACTTC
- | - | TRBJ2-2 | TRBV12-3/TRBV12-4 | CASSLHGLANTGELFF | TGTGCCAGCAGTTTACACGGACTCGCGAACACCGGGGAGCTGTTTTTT
TRBD1 | many | TRBJ2-7 | TRBV3-1 | CASSQPGTAYEQYF | TGTGCCAGCAGCCAACCCGGGACAGCCTACGAGCAGTACTTC
- | - | TRBJ2-5 | TRBV28 | CASTLGSQETQYF | TGTGCCAGCACCCTAGGGAGTCAGGAGACCCAGTACTTC
- | many | TRBJ2-5 | TRBV6-1 | CASRGRTEETQYF | TGTGCCAGCAGAGGACGGACAGAAGAGACCCAGTACTTC
- | - | TRBJ2-5 | TRBV28 | CASSLIIRETQYF | TGTGCCAGCAGTTTAATTATCCGGGAGACCCAGTACTTC
- | many | TRBJ2-4 | TRBV12-3/TRBV12-4 | CASSPKNIQYF | TGTGCCAGCAGTCCGAAAAACATTCAGTACTTC
- | many | TRBJ2-4 | TRBV27 | CASSLLGESKNIQYF | TGTGCCAGCAGTTTATTGGGGGAGAGCAAAAACATTCAGTACTTC
TRBD1 | - | TRBJ2-5 | TRBV28 | CATLPGTGGGETQYF | TGTGCCACGCTGCCCGGGACAGGGGGCGGGGAGACCCAGTACTTC
TRBD2 | many | TRBJ2-7 | TRBV29-1 | CSVPGTSGYEQYF | TGCAGCGTTCCCGGGACTAGCGGCTACGAGCAGTACTTC
- | many | TRBJ2-2 | TRBV20-1 | CSARDYLLAGKNTGELFF | TGCAGTGCTAGAGATTACCTACTAGCCGGAAAGAACACCGGGGAGCTGTTTTTT
- | - | TRBJ2-2 | TRBV12-3/TRBV12-4 | CASTPVVAGELFF | TGTGCCAGCACCCCTGTGGTTGCCGGGGAGCTGTTTTTT
TRBD2 | - | TRBJ2-5 | TRBV30 | CAWSRGAGVGETQYF | TGTGCCTGGAGTAGGGGAGCGGGAGTAGGCGAGACCCAGTACTTC
- | many | TRBJ1-2 | TRBV6-5 | CASFAAGYGYTF | TGTGCCAGCTTCGCGGCGGGCTATGGCTACACCTTC
- | few | TRBJ2-4 | TRBV5-4 | CASSLYYRETPIAKNIQYF | TGTGCCAGCAGCTTGTATTACAGGGAGACTCCCATAGCCAAAAACATTCAGTACTTC
- | many | TRBJ1-2 | TRBV6-1 | CASSKNRDHGYTF | TGTGCCAGCAGTAAGAACAGGGATCATGGCTACACCTTC
TRBD2 | few | TRBJ2-5 | TRBV4-2 | CASSQDDDQPGRETQYF | TGTGCCAGCAGCCAAGATGATGACCAACCTGGGAGGGAGACCCAATACTTC
- | many | TRBJ1-5 | TRBV7-8 | CASSLGQAAAWAQHF | TGTGCCAGCAGCTTAGGACAGGCCGCGGCGTGGGCCCAGCATTTT
- | medium-sized | TRBJ2-7 | TRBV12-3/TRBV12-4 | CASSLGTGFGGEQYF | TGTGCCAGCAGTTTAGGCACGGGTTTCGGAGGCGAGCAGTACTTC
- | many | TRBJ2-2 | TRBV19 | CASAILAPGTGELFF | TGTGCCAGTGCTATCCTAGCGCCTGGGACCGGGGAGCTGTTTTTT
- | few | TRBJ1-1 | TRBV30 | CAWSGQNTEAFF | TGTGCCTGGAGTGGGCAGAACACTGAAGCTTTCTTT
TRBD1 | many | TRBJ2-2 | TRBV7-3 | CASARDRGTGELFF | TGTGCCAGCGCCCGGGACAGGGGGACGGGGGAGCTGTTTTTT
- | - | TRBJ1-2 | TRBV30 | CAWSGNRDPYGYTF | TGTGCCTGGAGTGGGAACAGGGACCCCTATGGCTACACCTTC
TRBD2 | many | TRBJ2-5 | TRBV3-1 | CASSRAGNGQYF | TGTGCCAGCAGCCGAGCGGGGAACGGCCAGTACTTC
- | - | TRBJ1-5 | TRBV6-2/TRBV6-3 | CASSYSIPGPNSNQPQHF | TGTGCCAGCAGTTACTCGATACCGGGACCAAACAGCAATCAGCCCCAGCATTTT
- | - | TRBJ2-7 | TRBV28 | CAAGTDSYEQYF | TGTGCCGCGGGAACCGACTCCTACGAGCAGTACTTC
- | - | TRBJ2-7 | TRBV12-3/TRBV12-4 | CASSLIRQYEQYF | TGTGCCAGCAGTTTAATCAGGCAGTACGAGCAGTACTTC
- | - | TRBJ2-5 | TRBV11-2 | CASSPVAETQYF | TGTGCCAGCAGTCCGGTTGCAGAGACCCAGTACTTC
- | once | TRBJ1-5 | TRBV19 | CASSATPFEVNQPQHF | TGTGCCAGTAGTGCGACACCTTTCGAAGTCAATCAGCCCCAGCATTTT
- | many | TRBJ2-5 | TRBV25-1 | CASSEQSTQYF | TGTGCCAGCAGTGAACAGTCGACCCAGTACTTC
- | - | TRBJ1-1 | TRBV6-1 | CASSGDNHPTEAFF | TGTGCCAGCAGTGGAGACAACCACCCAACTGAAGCTTTCTTT
- | many | TRBJ2-5 | TRBV10-3 | CATARDTRETQYF | TGTGCCACCGCACGGGACACTCGAGAGACCCAGTACTTC
TRBD1 | many | TRBJ2-5 | TRBV27 | CASSAFRQGAQETQYF | TGTGCCAGCAGTGCCTTTAGACAGGGGGCTCAAGAGACCCAGTACTTC
- | - | TRBJ1-3 | TRBV19 | CASSIDPSSSGNTIYF | TGTGCCAGTAGTATAGATCCATCGAGCTCTGGAAACACCATATATTTT
- | - | TRBJ2-7 | TRBV2 | CASSEPRSAYEQYF | TGTGCCAGCAGTGAACCGCGGTCCGCCTACGAGCAGTACTTC
- | many | TRBJ2-5 | TRBV3-1 | CASSGRDVETQYF | TGTGCCAGCAGCGGCCGGGATGTAGAGACCCAGTACTTC
- | - | TRBJ2-7 | TRBV27 | CASSYMGSPSYEQYF | TGTGCCAGCAGTTACATGGGGTCCCCGTCCTACGAGCAGTACTTC
- | - | TRBJ2-7 | TRBV6-2/TRBV6-3 | CASIGGHSYEQYF | TGTGCCAGCATAGGGGGACACTCCTACGAGCAGTACTTC
- | many | TRBJ2-4 | TRBV6-5 | CASSSTRQLAKNIQYF | TGTGCCAGCAGTTCAACGCGACAGCTAGCCAAAAACATTCAGTACTTC
TRBD1 | many | TRBJ1-5 | TRBV27 | CASSATGQGVNQPQHF | TGTGCCAGCAGTGCTACTGGGCAGGGGGTCAATCAGCCCCAGCATTTT
TRBD1 | - | TRBJ2-5 | TRBV5-1 | CASSLQGASVETQYF | TGCGCCAGCAGCTTACAGGGGGCGTCGGTAGAGACCCAGTACTTC
- | - | TRBJ2-3 | TRBV7-8 | CASSLSWAGAGSDTQYF | TGTGCCAGCAGCCTCTCCTGGGCAGGGGCAGGCTCAGATACGCAGTATTTT
- | many | TRBJ1-5 | TRBV6-1 | CASKLLLNQPQHF | TGTGCCAGCAAACTATTACTCAATCAGCCCCAGCATTTT
- | few | TRBJ2-5 | TRBV6-5 | CASSFRPGETQYF | TGTGCCAGCAGTTTTAGACCAGGAGAGACCCAGTACTTC
TRBD1 | many | TRBJ1-2 | TRBV2 | CASRDRGRGYTF | TGTGCCAGCAGAGACAGGGGACGCGGCTACACCTTC
- | many | TRBJ1-2 | TRBV7-9 | CASSLSGAAEPPLPSTNYGYTF | TGTGCCAGCAGCTTATCGGGGGCGGCGGAGCCCCCCCTACCATCCACTAACTATGGCTACACCTTC
TRBD2 | many | TRBJ2-7 | TRBV20-1 | CSARDLGTSGRYEQYF | TGCAGTGCTAGAGACCTGGGGACTAGCGGGAGGTACGAGCAGTACTTC
- | - | TRBJ2-5 | TRBV28 | CASSLWQVETQYF | TGTGCCAGCAGTTTATGGCAGGTTGAGACCCAGTACTTC
- | few | TRBJ2-3 | TRBV9 | CASSVAPVTDTQYF | TGTGCCAGCAGCGTAGCTCCAGTCACAGATACGCAGTATTTT
TRBD1 | few | TRBJ1-1 | TRBV12-3/TRBV12-4 | CASIYTGGFTEAFF | TGTGCCAGCATCTATACAGGGGGATTCACTGAAGCTTTCTTT